Shown below are 22 T cell receptor beta chains from a single sample sequenced in a study of T cells in Graves' hyperthyroidism and ophthalmopathy. Amplified TCR beta CDR3 regions derived from RNA transcripts. HTBI primers were the set used in a first-round RT-PCR of the TCR CDR3. A single record per CDR3 protein comes from TCRdb applying MiXCR to the multiplex PCR reads. The sample includes approximately 510,000 distinct CDR3 sequences, about a fifth of them seen just once. Sequences were obtained from blood. Receptors were obtained from a man younger than 30 with Graves' hyperthyroidism.

This clonotype was found many times. The genes are TRBV20-1 and TRBJ1-5; maybe TRBD1 (5 bases). Germline values: CDR1 DFQATT, CDR2 SNEGSKA (reference sequence). This CDR3 has 13 residues. V was trimmed by 1 base and J by 5 bases, leaving 9 bases between them. CDR3: CSARVLGDQPQHF. Written as DNA, the CDR3 is TGCAGTGCTAGAGTGTTGGGGGATCAGCCCCAGCATTTT.

This clonotype was detected a few times. V is TRBV30 and J is TRBJ1-1; tentatively, D is TRBD1 (6 bases). CDR1 GTSNPN and CDR2 SVGIG come from the germline V gene (reference sequence). Trimming removed 1 base at V and 1 base at J, with 13 bases between. This CDR3 is built from 15 residues. CDR3 region: CAWSDWDTWNTEAFF. In DNA form, the CDR3 reads TGTGCCTGGAGTGATTGGGACACCTGGAACACTGAAGCTTTCTTT.

This clonotype was recorded a few times. Its ends do not fully match the called genes, so a read error is possible. This chain joins TRBV6-1 and TRBJ2-7, with a weak D call TRBD1 (5 bases). The germline V gene has CDR1 MNHNS and CDR2 SASEGT. The CDR3 length is 11 residues. CDR3 loop: CASSEASGPLF. In DNA form, the CDR3 reads TGTGCCAGCAGTGAAGCGTCAGGGCCCTTGTTC.

The sample holds many counts of this clonotype. V usage is TRBV20-1 and J usage is TRBJ2-2; D gene uncertain. In germline, CDR1 is DFQATT, CDR2 SNEGSKA (reference sequence). This CDR3 region has 10 residues. Trimming left V 7 bases short and J 6 bases short, with 6 bases between. CDR3 sequence reads: CSVRSGELFF. CDR3 DNA: TGCAGTGTAAGGTCCGGGGAGCTGTTTTTT.

By proportion, this clonotype is medium-sized. The chain employs TRBV9 and TRBJ2-2; 10 bases match TRBD2. Germline CDR1 and CDR2: SGDLS and YYNGEE. The junction had 8 bases not matched to a gene; V was cut back by 4 bases and J by 5 bases. The CDR3 consists of 16 residues. The CDR3 region is CASSPSGGAGTGELFF. The DNA of the CDR3 is TGTGCCAGCAGCCCTAGCGGGGGAGCGGGGACCGGGGAGCTGTTTTTT.

This clonotype has a count of ten or more. The chain carries TRBV6-5 and TRBJ1-5; D gene unclear. The V gene lost 5 bases and the J gene lost 7 bases, with 15 bases spanning the gap. Per the germline V gene, CDR1 is MNHEY and CDR2 is SVGAGI. This CDR3 has 14 residues. The chain's CDR3 is CASSRAGAKQPQHF. The CDR3 region has the DNA TGTGCCAGCAGTCGGGCAGGCGCAAAACAGCCCCAGCATTTT.

The chain recombines TRBV10-2 with TRBJ1-2; no firm D call. CDR1 and CDR2 from the germline V gene are WSHSY and SAAADI. The CDR3 consists of 14 residues. Trimming pared 5 bases from V and 4 bases from J, leaving 14 bases between. The chain's CDR3 is CASSTRIPGYGYTF. The CDR3 coding sequence is TGCGCCAGCAGTACCCGGATTCCCGGCTATGGCTACACCTTC.

V gene TRBV11-2 combines with J gene TRBJ2-7; D unresolved. The CDR3 is 14 residues long. In germline, CDR1 is SGHAT, CDR2 FQNNGV. Between the trimmed V and J ends, which lost 7 bases and 3 bases, there was a span of 16 bases. This CDR3 reads CASMGAPGNYEQYF. The CDR3 DNA sequence: TGTGCCAGCATGGGCGCTCCTGGGAACTACGAGCAGTACTTC.

Details on this clonotype: One end of the junction does not line up with germline, which may come from a read error. V gene TRBV29-1 combines with J gene TRBJ1-2; D gene ambiguous. Germline V gene lookup returns CDR1 SQVTM and CDR2 ANQGSEA. This CDR3 is 18 amino acids long. The chain's CDR3 is CNVEEGPGYHSSNYGYTF. CDR3 in DNA: TGCAACGTTGAAGAAGGGCCCGGATACCACAGCTCTAACTATGGCTACACCTTC.

This clonotype was observed many times. The V gene is TRBV5-8, the J gene TRBJ1-1; 8 bases line up with TRBD1. Per germline, CDR1 SGHTS and CDR2 YDEGEE. This CDR3 is 15 amino acids long. With V trimmed by 4 bases and J by 4 bases, 9 bases remained unmatched. Written as DNA, the CDR3 is TGTGCCAGCAGCCTGGGGACAGGACTTCCCACTGAAGCTTTCTTT. Protein sequence: CASSLGTGLPTEAFF.

This clonotype was seen repeatedly, ten times or more. V is TRBV2 and J is TRBJ1-1; unclear D gene. The CDR3 length is 14 residues. With 6 bases removed from V and 0 bases from J, the gap between germline ends came to 11 bases. Germline V CDR1 and CDR2: SNHLY, FYNNEI. CDR3 bases: TGTGCCAGCAGGAGGACGGTCATGAACACTGAAGCTTTCTTT. It is translated as CASRRTVMNTEAFF.

This clonotype was counted at least ten times. The rearrangement joins TRBV27 to TRBJ2-7, with 7 bases that match TRBD1. The CDR3 is 13 residues long. Losses at the gene ends were 8 bases for V and 4 bases for J; bases not matched to a gene: 8. Germline assignment: CDR1 MNHEY and CDR2 SMNVEV (reference sequence). In DNA, the CDR3 is TGTGCCAGCCGCTCAAGGGGGCCTTACGAGCAGTACTTC. This codes for CASRSRGPYEQYF.

This clonotype was picked up a small number of times. The chain recombines TRBV7-9 with TRBJ1-6; a possible D gene is TRBD1 (6 bases). CDR1 is SEHNR and CDR2 is FQNEAQ in the germline V gene (reference sequence). V dropped 5 bases and J dropped 7 bases, with 12 bases sitting between them. This CDR3 spans 14 amino acids. Written as DNA, the CDR3 is TGTGCCAGCAGCCTACCAGGGGCCAATTCACCCCTCCACTTT. Protein product: CASSLPGANSPLHF.

This clonotype was found many times. This rearrangement joins TRBV28 to TRBJ1-1; unclear D gene. Germline V gene sequence: CDR1 MDHEN, CDR2 SYDVKM. CDR3 length: 14 amino acids. Trimming cost V 2 bases and J 4 bases, with 11 bases left between them. The CDR3 sequence: CASSLPGRTTEAFF. CDR3 nucleotide sequence: TGTGCCAGCAGTTTACCGGGAAGGACCACTGAAGCTTTCTTT.

This clonotype was picked up many times. The chain employs TRBV28 and TRBJ2-7, with a possible D match to TRBD1 (6 bases). CDR1 is MDHEN and CDR2 is SYDVKM in the germline V gene. This CDR3 region has 14 residues. V was pared by 2 bases and J by 2 bases, with 10 bases between. CDR3 sequence: CASSLNREPYEQYF. The CDR3 DNA is TGTGCCAGCAGTTTAAACAGGGAACCCTACGAGCAGTACTTC. Using reference TRBV28 and TRBJ2-7 for the parts outside the CDR3, the full variable domain is DVKVTQSSRYLVKRTGEKVFLECVQDMDHENMFWYRQDPGLGLRLIYFSYDVKMKEKGDIPEGYSVSREKKERFSLILESASTNQTSMYLCASSLNREPYEQYFGPGTRLTVT.

The chain uses TRBV6-1 and TRBJ2-2; D unclear. The CDR3 runs to 15 residues. Trimming pared 7 bases from V and 2 bases from J, leaving 14 bases between. In germline, CDR1 is MNHNS, CDR2 SASEGT. CDR3 DNA: TGTGCCAGCACCCGAAATGCCGACAACACCGGGGAGCTGTTTTTT. It codes for CASTRNADNTGELFF.

Details on this clonotype: A much larger clonotype is one base distant, so this may be a read error. The chain is built from TRBV6-1 and TRBJ1-2, with 10 nucleotides matching TRBD1. CDR1 is MNHNS and CDR2 is SASEGT in the germline V gene. With V trimmed by 6 bases and J by 0 bases, 4 bases remained unmatched. The CDR3 is 15 amino acids. The CDR3 nucleotides read TGTGCCAGCAGGCTTGGGACAGGGGCTAACTATGGCTACACCTTC. It specifies CASRLGTGANYGYTF.

Many counts were recorded for this clonotype. The junction departs from germline at one end; a sequencing error may be responsible. The J gene is TRBJ1-2, the V gene TRBV2; D not resolved. Germline lookup yields CDR1 SNHLY and CDR2 FYNNEI. This CDR3 region has 13 residues. The DNA for the CDR3 is TGTGCCAGCGGTGAGCAGTCCGGCTATGGCTACACCTTC. Its protein product is CASGEQSGYGYTF.

The genes are TRBV12-3 or TRBV12-4 and TRBJ2-5; no reliable D call. The CDR3 has 13 amino acids. Trimming cost V 1 base and J 6 bases, with 9 bases left between them. The chain's CDR3 is CASSLGAKKTQYF. DNA for the CDR3: TGTGCCAGCAGTTTAGGGGCCAAGAAGACCCAGTACTTC.

This clonotype was observed many times. The chain combines TRBV10-2 with TRBJ2-2, with D unclear. With 2 bases removed from V and 3 bases from J, the gap between germline ends came to 10 bases. The CDR3 is 15 amino acids. CDR1 is WSHSY, CDR2 SAAADI, per germline. The CDR3, as DNA: TGCGCCAGCAGTGAGATGGTGCTCTACACCGGGGAGCTGTTTTTT. This translates into CASSEMVLYTGELFF.

On this clonotype: Just one base apart from a much larger clone, this may be a read error. The chain recombines TRBV7-9 with TRBJ1-1; D perhaps matches TRBD1 (5 bases). The CDR3 is 13 residues long. CDR1 is SEHNR and CDR2 is FQNEAQ in the germline V gene (reference sequence). CDR3 sequence (DNA): TGTGCCAGCAGCTTTGGGGACTCGACTGAAACTTTCTTT. Translating it yields CASSFGDSTETFF.

V gene TRBV19 combines with J gene TRBJ1-1; 7 positions agree with TRBD1. Germline loops: CDR1 LNHDA, CDR2 SQIVND (reference sequence). J lost 4 bases, V lost 6 bases, and 11 bases had no gene match. This CDR3 region has 15 residues. CDR3 in amino acids: CASRWGDSWGTEAFF. Here the CDR3 DNA reads TGTGCCAGTAGATGGGGGGACAGCTGGGGCACTGAAGCTTTCTTT. Based on the CDR3 plus reference TRBV19 and TRBJ1-1, the full variable domain is DGGITQSPKYLFRKEGQNVTLSCEQNLNHDAMYWYRQDPGQGLRLIYYSQIVNDFQKGDIAEGYSVSREKKESFPLTVTSAQKNPTAFYLCASRWGDSWGTEAFFGQGTRLTVV.